The sequence of this T cell receptor (beta chain) was determined in a study of CD8+ T cells in alopecia areata. Study-level points and caveats: Patients shared TCRs less clearly than mice did, possibly for HLA-related reasons. Tissue-resident alphabeta T cells belonging to normal skin likewise get sequenced within scalp specimens.

Concerning this clone: Its specificity is not known.

Isolated RNA was reverse transcribed into cDNA used as the sequencing template. Clones were read by immunoSEQ multiplex PCR, and TCRdb kept only the in-frame ones, dropping some. The sample has around 300,000 clones, 60% seen once. The treatment here: oral pan-JAK inhibitor, 5-10 mg twice daily. Punch biopsies of lesional scalp, plus peripheral blood, were taken from alopecia areata patients. V lost 3 bases to trimming and J lost 1 base, with 8 bases between them. The CDR3 is made up of 14 amino acids. Germline V gene lookup returns CDR1 MNHEY and CDR2 SMNVEV (reference sequence). This sample comprised CD4+ T cells sorted from blood, obtained around week 52, from a patient treated with tofacitinib. This chain joins TRBV27 and TRBJ2-3; unclear D gene. This clonotype originated in a human donor with alopecia areata. For the CDR3, the DNA is TGTGCCAGCAGTTTTTATCCAGGCACAGATACGCAGTATTTT. Its protein is CASSFYPGTDTQYF.